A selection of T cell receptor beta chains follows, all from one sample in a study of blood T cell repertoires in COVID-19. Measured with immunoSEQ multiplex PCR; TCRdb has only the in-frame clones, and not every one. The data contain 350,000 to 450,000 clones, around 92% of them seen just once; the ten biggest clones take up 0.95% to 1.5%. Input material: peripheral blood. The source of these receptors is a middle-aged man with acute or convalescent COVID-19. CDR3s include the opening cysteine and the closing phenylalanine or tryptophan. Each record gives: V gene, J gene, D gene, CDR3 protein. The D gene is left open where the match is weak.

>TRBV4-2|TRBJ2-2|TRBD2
CASSQQLAGVGNTGELFF
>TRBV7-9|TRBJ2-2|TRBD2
CASSQQGLAGTGELFF
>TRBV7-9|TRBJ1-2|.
CASSLGPDGYTF
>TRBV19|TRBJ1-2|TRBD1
CASSFRGQGAGYTF
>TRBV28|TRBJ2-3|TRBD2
CASSLIAGAKGTDTQYF
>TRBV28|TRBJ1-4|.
CASRTRAGAEKLFF
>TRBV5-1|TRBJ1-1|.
CASSFQMNTEAFF
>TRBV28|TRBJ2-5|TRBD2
CASSPPGLGAGETQYF
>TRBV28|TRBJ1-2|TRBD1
CASSSGQGSGYTF
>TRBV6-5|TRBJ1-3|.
CASSQGTSSGNTIYF
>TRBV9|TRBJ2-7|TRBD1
CASALGQGASYEQYF
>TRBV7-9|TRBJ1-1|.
CASSLATSQKAFF
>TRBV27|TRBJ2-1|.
CASSMFAAGSYNEQFF
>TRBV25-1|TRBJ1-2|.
CASSEWRENYGYTF
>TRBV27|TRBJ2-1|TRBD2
CASSFLLSLAGGDNEQFF
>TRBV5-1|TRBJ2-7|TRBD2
CASSSGTTYEQYF
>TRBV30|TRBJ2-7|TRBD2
CAWSVLGLAYEQYF
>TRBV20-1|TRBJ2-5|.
CSASVAGRVQETQYF
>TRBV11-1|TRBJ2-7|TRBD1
CASSERQGTSSYEQYF
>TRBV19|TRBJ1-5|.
CASSYQGSGQPQHF
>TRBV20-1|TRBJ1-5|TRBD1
CSVGQGEPQHF